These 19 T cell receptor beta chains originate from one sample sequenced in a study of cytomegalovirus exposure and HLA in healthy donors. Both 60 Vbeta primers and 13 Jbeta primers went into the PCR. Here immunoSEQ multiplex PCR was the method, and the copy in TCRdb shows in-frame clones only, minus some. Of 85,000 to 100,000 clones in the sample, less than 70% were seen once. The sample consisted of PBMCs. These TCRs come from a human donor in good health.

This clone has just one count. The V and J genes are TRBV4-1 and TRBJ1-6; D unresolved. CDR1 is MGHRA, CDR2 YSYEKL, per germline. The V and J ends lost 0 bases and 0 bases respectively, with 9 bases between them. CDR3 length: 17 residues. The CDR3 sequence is CASSQDDLSSYNSPLHF. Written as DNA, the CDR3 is TGCGCCAGCAGCCAAGATGACTTGAGCTCCTATAATTCACCCCTCCACTTT.

DNA for the CDR3: TGTGCCAGCAGTTTATCGCAGGAATCCTACAATGAGCAGTTCTTC. Its protein is CASSLSQESYNEQFF. The rearrangement joins TRBV27 to TRBJ2-1; D ambiguous. V was pared by 0 bases and J by 1 base, with 7 bases between. CDR3 length: 15 residues. Germline CDR1 MNHEY, CDR2 SMNVEV (reference sequence).

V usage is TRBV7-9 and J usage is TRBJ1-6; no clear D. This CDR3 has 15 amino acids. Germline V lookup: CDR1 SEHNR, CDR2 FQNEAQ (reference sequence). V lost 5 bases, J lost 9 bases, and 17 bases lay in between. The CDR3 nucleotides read TGTGCCAGCAGCGCCCTCAGGCACTTTACTTCACCCCTCCACTTT. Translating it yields CASSALRHFTSPLHF.

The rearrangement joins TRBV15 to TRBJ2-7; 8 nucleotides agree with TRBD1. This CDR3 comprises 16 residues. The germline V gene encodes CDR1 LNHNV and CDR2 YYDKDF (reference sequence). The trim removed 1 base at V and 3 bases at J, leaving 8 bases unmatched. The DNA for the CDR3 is TGTGCCACCAGCAGAGTTCTTGGACAGGGTAACTACGAGCAGTACTTC. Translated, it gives CATSRVLGQGNYEQYF.

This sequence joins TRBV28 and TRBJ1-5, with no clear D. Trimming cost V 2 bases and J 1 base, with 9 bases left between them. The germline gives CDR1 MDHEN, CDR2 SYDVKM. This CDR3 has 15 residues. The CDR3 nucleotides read TGTGCCAGCAGTTTAATAGTCCCCAGCAATCAGCCCCAGCATTTT. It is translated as CASSLIVPSNQPQHF.

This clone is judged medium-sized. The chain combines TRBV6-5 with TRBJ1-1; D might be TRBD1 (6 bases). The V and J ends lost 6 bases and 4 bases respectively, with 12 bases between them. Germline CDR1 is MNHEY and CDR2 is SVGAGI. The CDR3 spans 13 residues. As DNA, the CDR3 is TGTGCCAGCAGGGACCGAGGGGGCACTGAAGCTTTCTTT. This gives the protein CASRDRGGTEAFF.

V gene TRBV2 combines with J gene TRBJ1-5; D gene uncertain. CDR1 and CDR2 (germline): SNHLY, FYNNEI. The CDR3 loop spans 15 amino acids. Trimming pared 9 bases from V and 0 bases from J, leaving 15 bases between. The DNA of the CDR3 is TGTGCCAGTGCCGGACTAGTTTATAGCAATCAGCCCCAGCATTTT. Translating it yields CASAGLVYSNQPQHF.

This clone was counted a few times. The CDR3 protein is CASSATGGAYEQYF. The CDR3 DNA is TGTGCCAGCAGCGCCACAGGGGGAGCCTACGAGCAGTACTTC. The chain employs TRBV9 and TRBJ2-7; 8 bases match TRBD1. The length of the CDR3 is 14 residues. With 3 bases clipped from V and 2 bases from J, the junction kept 4 bases outside the gene matches. Germline values: CDR1 SGDLS, CDR2 YYNGEE.

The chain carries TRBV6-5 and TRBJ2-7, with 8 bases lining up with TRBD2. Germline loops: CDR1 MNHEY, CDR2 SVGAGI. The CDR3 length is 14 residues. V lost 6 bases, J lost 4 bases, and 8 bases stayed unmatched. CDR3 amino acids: CASSPTSGTYEQYF. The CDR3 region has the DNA TGTGCCAGCAGCCCAACTAGCGGAACATACGAGCAGTACTTC.

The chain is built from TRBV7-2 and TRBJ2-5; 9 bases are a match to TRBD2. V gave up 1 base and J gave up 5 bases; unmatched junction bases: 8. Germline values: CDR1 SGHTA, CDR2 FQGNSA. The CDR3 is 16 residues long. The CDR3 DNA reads TGTGCCAGCAGCTTAGTAGGGGCGGGGGGGCAGGAGACCCAGTACTTC. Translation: CASSLVGAGGQETQYF.

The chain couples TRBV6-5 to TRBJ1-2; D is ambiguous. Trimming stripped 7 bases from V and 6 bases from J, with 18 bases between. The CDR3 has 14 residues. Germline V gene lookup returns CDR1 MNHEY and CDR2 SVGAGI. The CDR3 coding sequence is TGTGCCAGCATCTCGTCGGGTTACAATAATGGCTACACCTTC. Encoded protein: CASISSGYNNGYTF.

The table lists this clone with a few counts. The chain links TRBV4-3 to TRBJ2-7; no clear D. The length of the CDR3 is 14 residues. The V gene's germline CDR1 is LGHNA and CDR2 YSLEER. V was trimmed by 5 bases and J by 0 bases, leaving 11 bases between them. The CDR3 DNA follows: TGCGCCAGCAGCGTATACCGGAGCTCCTACGAGCAGTACTTC. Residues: CASSVYRSSYEQYF.

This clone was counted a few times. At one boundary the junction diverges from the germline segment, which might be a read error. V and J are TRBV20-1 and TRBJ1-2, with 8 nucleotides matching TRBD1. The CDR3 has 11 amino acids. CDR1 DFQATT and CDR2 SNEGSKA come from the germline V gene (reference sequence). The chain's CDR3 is CSASVGQGLPF. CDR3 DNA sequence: TGCAGTGCTAGTGTCGGACAGGGCCTGCCCTTC.

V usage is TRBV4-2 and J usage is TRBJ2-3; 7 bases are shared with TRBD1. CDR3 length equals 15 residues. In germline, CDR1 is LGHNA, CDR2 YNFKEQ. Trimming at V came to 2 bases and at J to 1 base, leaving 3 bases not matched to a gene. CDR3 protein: CASSQPDRGTDTQYF. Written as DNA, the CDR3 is TGTGCCAGCAGCCAACCCGACAGGGGCACAGATACGCAGTATTTT.

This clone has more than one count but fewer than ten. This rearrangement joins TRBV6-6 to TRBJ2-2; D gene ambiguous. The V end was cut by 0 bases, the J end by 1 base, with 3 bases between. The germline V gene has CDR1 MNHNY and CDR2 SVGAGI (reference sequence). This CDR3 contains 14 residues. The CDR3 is CASSYSWNTGELFF. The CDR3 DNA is TGTGCCAGCAGTTACTCCTGGAACACCGGGGAGCTGTTTTTT.

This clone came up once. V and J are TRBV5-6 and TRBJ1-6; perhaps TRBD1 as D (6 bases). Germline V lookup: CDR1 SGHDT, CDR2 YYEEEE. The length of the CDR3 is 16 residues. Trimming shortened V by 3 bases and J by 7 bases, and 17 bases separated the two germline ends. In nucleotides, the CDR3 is TGTGCCAGCAGCTCAAAAAACCGACAGGCGAATTCACCCCTCCACTTT. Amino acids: CASSSKNRQANSPLHF.

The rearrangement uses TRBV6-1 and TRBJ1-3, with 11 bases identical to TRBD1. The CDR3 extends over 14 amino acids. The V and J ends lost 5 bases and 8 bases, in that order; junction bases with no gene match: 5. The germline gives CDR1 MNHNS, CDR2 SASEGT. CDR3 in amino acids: CASSRTGGDYTIYF. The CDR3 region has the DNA TGTGCCAGCAGTCGGACAGGGGGCGATTACACCATATATTTT.

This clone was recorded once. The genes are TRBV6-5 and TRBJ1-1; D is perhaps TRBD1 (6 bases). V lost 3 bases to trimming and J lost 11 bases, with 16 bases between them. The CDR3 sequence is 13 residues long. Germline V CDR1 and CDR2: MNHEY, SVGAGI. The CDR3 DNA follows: TGTGCCAGCAGTTATCTCGGGGGCGGGGGGGCTTTCTTT. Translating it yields CASSYLGGGGAFF.

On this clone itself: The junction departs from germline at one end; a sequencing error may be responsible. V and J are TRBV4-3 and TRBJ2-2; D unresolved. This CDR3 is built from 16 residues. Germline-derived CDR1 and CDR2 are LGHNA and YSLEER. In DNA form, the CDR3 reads TGCGCCAGCAACCAAGGAACCGCGAGGAACACCGGGGAGCTGTTTTTT. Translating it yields CASNQGTARNTGELFF.